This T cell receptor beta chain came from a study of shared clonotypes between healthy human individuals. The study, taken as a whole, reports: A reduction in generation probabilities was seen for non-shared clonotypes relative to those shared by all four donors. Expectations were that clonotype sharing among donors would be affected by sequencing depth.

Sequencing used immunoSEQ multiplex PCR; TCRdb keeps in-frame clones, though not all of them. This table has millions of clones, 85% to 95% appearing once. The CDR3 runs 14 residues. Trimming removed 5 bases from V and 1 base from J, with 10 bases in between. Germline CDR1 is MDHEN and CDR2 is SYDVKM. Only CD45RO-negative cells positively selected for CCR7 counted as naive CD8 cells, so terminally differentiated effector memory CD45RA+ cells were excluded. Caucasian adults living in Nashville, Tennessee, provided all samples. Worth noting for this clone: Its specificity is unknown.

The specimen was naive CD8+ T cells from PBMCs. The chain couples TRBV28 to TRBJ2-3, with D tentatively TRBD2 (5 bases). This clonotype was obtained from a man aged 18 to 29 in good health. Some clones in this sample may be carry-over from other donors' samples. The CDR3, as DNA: TGTGCCAGCAGTGATCGTAGCGGCACAGATACGCAGTATTTT. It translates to CASSDRSGTDTQYF.